These 27 T cell receptor beta chains were all obtained from the same sample, sequenced in a study of blood T cells in healthy people across ages. Primed by a sample-barcoded 5' primer and a J-beta primer mix, a second PCR proceeded for 7 to 11 cycles. A single record per CDR3 protein comes from TCRdb applying MiXCR to the 5' RACE reads. The repertoire includes just under 550,000 distinct CDR3 sequences, around 24% of them detected once, and approximately 8.7% sits in the top ten. These same data were also listed under a study on T cells of mothers and their children.

Material for sequencing was blood. The receptors shown here come from a boy younger than 18 in good health.

The chain is built from TRBV6-6 and TRBJ2-3; TRBD2 aligns across 8 bases. Trimming at V came to 5 bases and at J to 4 bases, leaving 5 bases not matched to a gene. The CDR3 loop spans 14 amino acids. The germline gives CDR1 MNHNY, CDR2 SVGAGI (reference sequence). The CDR3 DNA reads as TGTGCCAGCAGTCCGGGGGGGAGCGCAGATACGCAGTATTTT. Protein product: CASSPGGSADTQYF.

This clonotype came up a few times. This rearrangement joins TRBV20-1 to TRBJ1-4; D might be TRBD1 (5 bases). The ends were cut back, 6 bases at V and 8 bases at J, with 16 bases in the middle. CDR3 size: 13 residues. The germline V gene has CDR1 DFQATT and CDR2 SNEGSKA (reference sequence). The CDR3 spells CSAPGRGREKLFF. CDR3 bases: TGCAGTGCGCCCGGGAGGGGACGAGAAAAACTGTTTTTT.

The chain uses TRBV28 and TRBJ2-5; 8 bases match TRBD2. Germline-derived CDR1 and CDR2 are MDHEN and SYDVKM. This CDR3 region has 15 residues. V shed 3 bases and J 6 bases; nucleotides not matched to a gene: 9. The CDR3: CASSFSAGGRQTQYF. The DNA of the CDR3 is TGTGCCAGCAGTTTCTCTGCGGGGGGCCGTCAGACCCAGTACTTC.

This clonotype occurred a few times. The rearrangement uses TRBV7-3 and TRBJ2-5; possibly TRBD2 for D (6 bases). The J call may not be correct, given that the DNA end is closer to TRBJ2-1. CDR3 length equals 13 residues. Germline CDR1 reads SGHTA; CDR2 reads FQGTGA. The CDR3 bases are TGTGCCAGCAGCCGAGGACTACACAATGAGCAGTTCTTC. Encoded protein: CASSRGLHNEQFF.

This clonotype occurred many times. The rearrangement uses TRBV6-1 and TRBJ2-5; 9 nucleotides align to TRBD1. V was pared by 4 bases and J by 5 bases, with 5 bases of the junction left unmatched. The CDR3 runs to 14 residues. Germline values: CDR1 MNHNS, CDR2 SASEGT. The CDR3 sequence is CASSAGQGRETQYF. CDR3 nucleotide sequence: TGTGCCAGCAGTGCGGGACAGGGTAGGGAGACCCAGTACTTC.

This rearrangement joins TRBV4-3 to TRBJ2-5, with 10 bases that match TRBD2. The germline CDR1 and CDR2 sequences are LGHNA and YSLEER. CDR3 length: 16 amino acids. V gave up 1 base and J gave up 2 bases; unmatched junction bases: 4. The CDR3 spells CASSQASGSMQETQYF. CDR3 sequence (DNA): TGCGCCAGCAGCCAAGCTAGCGGGAGCATGCAAGAGACCCAGTACTTC.

This clonotype appeared a few times. This chain joins TRBV29-1 and TRBJ2-7; 7 bases agree with TRBD2. This CDR3 has 18 amino acids. Germline V lookup: CDR1 SQVTM, CDR2 ANQGSEA. V lost 6 bases and J lost 0; bases outside the gene matches: 20. CDR3 in amino acids: CSVESRDRAGAHSYEQYF. CDR3 coding DNA: TGCAGCGTGGAATCCAGGGATCGGGCGGGAGCCCACTCCTACGAGCAGTACTTC.

This chain connects TRBV29-1 to TRBJ2-5; TRBD2 aligns across 7 bases. V shed 1 base and J 7 bases; nucleotides not matched to a gene: 9. Germline V gene sequence: CDR1 SQVTM, CDR2 ANQGSEA. The CDR3 runs 14 residues. CDR3 nucleotides: TGCAGCGTTGAAGGGTCCAGCGGGGAAGCGACCCAGTACTTC. Amino acid sequence: CSVEGSSGEATQYF. Together with reference TRBV29-1 and TRBJ2-5, the CDR3 gives the full variable domain: SAVISQKPSRDICQRGTSLTIQCQVDSQVTMMFWYRQQPGQSLTLIATANQGSEATYESGFVIDKFPISRPNLTFSTLTVSNMSPEDSSIYLCSVEGSSGEATQYFGPGTRLLVL.

This clonotype was seen more than once but under ten times. The rearrangement links TRBV28 to TRBJ2-5, with D tentatively TRBD2 (6 bases). CDR3 length equals 10 residues. CDR1 and CDR2 (germline): MDHEN, SYDVKM. The CDR3, as DNA: TGTACCGCAGGGAGGGAGACCCAGTACTTC. It yields the protein CTAGRETQYF. The full variable domain, with the rest looked up from reference TRBV28 and TRBJ2-5, is DVKVTQSSRYLVKRTGEKVFLECVQDMDHENMFWYRQDPGLGLRLIYFSYDVKMKEKGDIPEGYSVSREKKERFSLILESASTNQTSMYLCTAGRETQYFGPGTRLLVL.

The chain uses TRBV7-9 and TRBJ1-1; D not resolved. The CDR3 consists of 12 residues. The V gene lost 10 bases and the J gene lost 2 bases, with 11 bases spanning the gap. Germline V gene lookup returns CDR1 SEHNR and CDR2 FQNEAQ (reference sequence). The CDR3 sequence is CATRGSNTEAFF. Here the CDR3 DNA reads TGTGCCACCCGCGGCAGCAACACTGAAGCTTTCTTT.

This clonotype was counted a few times. V usage is TRBV20-1 and J usage is TRBJ1-4; D uncertain. CDR1 and CDR2 from the germline V gene are DFQATT and SNEGSKA (reference sequence). Trimming stripped 6 bases from V and 6 bases from J, with 14 bases between. The CDR3 is 13 residues long. CDR3 sequence (DNA): TGCAGTGCCCTTTCCGTTACCGATGAAAAACTGTTTTTT. It yields the protein CSALSVTDEKLFF.

This clonotype was observed a handful of times. The gene calls are TRBV7-2 and TRBJ2-7; 8 nucleotides agree with TRBD2. Judging by the DNA end, TRBJ2-1 fits better; the J call may be wrong. The germline gives CDR1 SGHTA, CDR2 FQGNSA. This CDR3 comprises 17 residues. Here the CDR3 reads CASSPPGGRTLYNEQFF. The CDR3 nucleotides read TGTGCCAGCAGCCCTCCGGGGGGGCGGACCCTCTACAATGAGCAGTTCTTC.

This clonotype has more than one count but fewer than ten. This sequence joins TRBV4-3 and TRBJ2-3, with 8 bases that match TRBD2. Germline V gene lookup returns CDR1 LGHNA and CDR2 YSLEER. The CDR3 is 16 residues long. J gave up 5 bases and V 0 bases, and 7 bases lay outside the gene matches. CDR3 DNA sequence: TGCGCCAGCAGCCAAGACAGGGCGGGAGGACGAGATACGCAGTATTTT. Protein sequence: CASSQDRAGGRDTQYF.

The chain links TRBV28 to TRBJ1-2, with D tentatively TRBD1 (6 bases). The CDR3 consists of 12 residues. Germline-derived CDR1 and CDR2 are MDHEN and SYDVKM. Between the trimmed V and J ends, which lost 5 bases and 7 bases, there was a span of 11 bases. The CDR3 coding sequence is TGTGCCAGCAGTGAACAGGGTCTTGGCTACACCTTC. It encodes CASSEQGLGYTF.

This clonotype was detected a few times. This chain connects TRBV20-1 to TRBJ2-7; 8 positions agree with TRBD1. Germline CDR1 and CDR2: DFQATT and SNEGSKA (reference sequence). The CDR3 has 13 amino acids. V was clipped by 4 bases and J by 5 bases; unmatched bases: 7. CDR3 in DNA: TGCAGTGCTACTGACAGGGGTCGCGACGAGCAGTACTTC. Translation: CSATDRGRDEQYF.

V gene TRBV2 combines with J gene TRBJ2-7, with unresolved D. Per germline, CDR1 SNHLY and CDR2 FYNNEI. CDR3 length: 14 amino acids. The V end was cut by 2 bases, the J end by 3 bases, with 11 bases between. CDR3 loop: CASSELARIYEQYF. In DNA, the CDR3 is TGTGCCAGCAGTGAATTAGCCAGGATCTACGAGCAGTACTTC.

This clonotype occurred a few times. This chain links TRBV20-1 with TRBJ2-3; no reliable D call. The ends were cut back, 0 bases at V and 6 bases at J, with 10 bases in the middle. CDR1 and CDR2 (germline): DFQATT, SNEGSKA (reference sequence). The CDR3 has 13 amino acids. The chain's CDR3 is CSARDLGSDTQYF. In DNA form, the CDR3 reads TGCAGTGCTAGAGATCTAGGGTCGGATACGCAGTATTTT.

This clonotype came up a few times. The V gene is TRBV5-5, the J gene TRBJ2-5; 7 positions agree with TRBD1. The last part of the DNA fits TRBJ2-1 better; the J call may be wrong. CDR3 length equals 14 residues. Germline CDR1 is SGHKS and CDR2 is YYEKEE (reference sequence). The CDR3 sequence is CASSLLTGSNEQFF. In DNA, the CDR3 is TGTGCCAGCAGCTTATTGACAGGGTCCAACGAGCAGTTCTTC.

J is TRBJ1-5 and V is TRBV28, with a tentative D call TRBD1 (6 bases). The CDR3 contains 14 residues. CDR1 and CDR2 (germline): MDHEN, SYDVKM. The V end was cut by 3 bases, the J end by 5 bases, with 11 bases between. The CDR3 reads CASSFRGGYQPQHF. The CDR3, as DNA: TGTGCCAGCAGTTTCAGGGGTGGGTATCAGCCCCAGCATTTT.

This clonotype was seen more than once but under ten times. This rearrangement joins TRBV6-1 to TRBJ1-6; D gene uncertain. The length of the CDR3 is 17 residues. Germline assignment: CDR1 MNHNS and CDR2 SASEGT. V lost 4 bases and J 0 bases, leaving 13 bases between the germline ends. Written as DNA, the CDR3 is TGTGCCAGCAGTGTCCGGGGAGATACCTCCTATAATTCACCCCTCCACTTT. Protein: CASSVRGDTSYNSPLHF.

The gene calls are TRBV6-1 and TRBJ2-7; possible D gene TRBD2, 6 bases. Between the trimmed V and J ends, which lost 7 bases and 3 bases, there was a span of 10 bases. This CDR3 comprises 12 residues. Germline V gives CDR1 MNHNS, CDR2 SASEGT. CDR3 DNA: TGTGCCAGCACCGGGGGTATCTACGAGCAGTACTTC. This translates into CASTGGIYEQYF.

This clonotype was seen a few times. The chain couples TRBV4-2 to TRBJ2-5; 13 bases are a match to TRBD2. The DNA matches TRBJ2-7 better at its end, which makes the J call doubtful. The CDR3 extends over 16 amino acids. Germline CDR1 is LGHNA and CDR2 is YNFKEQ. The CDR3 spells CASSPAGLAGVDEQYF. The CDR3, as DNA: TGTGCCAGCAGCCCCGCCGGACTAGCGGGAGTTGACGAGCAGTACTTC.

This clonotype turned up a few times. The chain combines TRBV6-5 with TRBJ2-7; 7 bases align to TRBD1. The CDR3 has 15 residues. V shed 5 bases and J 1 base; nucleotides not matched to a gene: 8. From germline, CDR1 is MNHEY and CDR2 SVGAGI. The CDR3 here is CASSLLQGQSYEQYF. CDR3 DNA sequence: TGTGCCAGCAGTCTACTCCAGGGACAGTCCTACGAGCAGTACTTC.

This clonotype was recorded a few times. J is TRBJ2-7 and V is TRBV29-1; the match to TRBD2 covers 11 bases. V dropped 2 bases and J dropped 4; count of bases not matched to a gene: 7. The CDR3 consists of 15 residues. Germline CDR1 and CDR2: SQVTM and ANQGSEA. In DNA, the CDR3 is TGCAGCGTTGAACTAGCGGGGGGCCAAGATTACGAGCAGTACTTC. It codes for CSVELAGGQDYEQYF.

V and J are TRBV7-3 and TRBJ2-2; perhaps TRBD2 as D (5 bases). CDR3 length equals 16 residues. Germline CDR1 is SGHTA and CDR2 is FQGTGA. Trimming cost V 1 base and J 1 base, with 10 bases left between them. CDR3: CASSLSWTLNTGELFF. The CDR3 DNA is TGTGCCAGCAGCTTAAGTTGGACTCTGAACACCGGGGAGCTGTTTTTT.

This clonotype was seen only a few times. The chain employs TRBV7-9 and TRBJ2-5, with D uncertain. The J call may be wrong; the DNA end is better matched by TRBJ2-7. Germline CDR1 is SEHNR and CDR2 is FQNEAQ (reference sequence). The CDR3 is 16 amino acids. The CDR3 nucleotides are TGTGCCAGCAGCGGAGACGTGTCCGGCAGGACCTACGAGCAGTACTTC. This gives the protein CASSGDVSGRTYEQYF.

This clonotype was observed at least ten times. This chain connects TRBV7-2 to TRBJ2-5, with 11 positions matching TRBD1. CDR3 size: 15 residues. Unmatched junction bases numbered 1, after V lost 2 bases and J lost 2 bases. Germline loops: CDR1 SGHTA, CDR2 FQGNSA. CDR3 DNA: TGTGCCAGCAGCTTAAGGGACAGGGGGCAAGAGACCCAGTACTTC. Protein: CASSLRDRGQETQYF.